This is a list of T cell receptor beta chains from one sample in a study of cytomegalovirus exposure and HLA in healthy donors. Libraries were prepared by immunoSEQ multiplex PCR; TCRdb keeps only in-frame clonotypes and omits some of them. The table shows over 95,000 clones, with approximately 67% occurring only once. Sequenced sample: PBMCs. Source of these receptors: a man between 18 and 29 years old in good health and CMV-seropositive. CDR3s include the opening cysteine and the closing phenylalanine or tryptophan. D genes are given only for firm matches. Not all rows give a size; the values are once, few, many and, for expanded clones, a class.

d_call,clone_size,v_call,j_call,cdr3_nt,cdr3_aa
TRBD1,-,TRBV2,TRBJ2-5,TGTGCCAGCAGTTCTCCCTGGGACAGGGGAGTCGGGGAGACCCAGTACTTC,CASSSPWDRGVGETQYF
-,-,TRBV9,TRBJ1-1,TGTGCCAGCAGTCCGGACAACTCGGCTTTCTTT,CASSPDNSAFF
TRBD1,-,TRBV5-4,TRBJ1-3,TGTGCCAGCAGCCAAGGACAGGGGGAGGGCACCATATATTTT,CASSQGQGEGTIYF
TRBD2,-,TRBV10-3,TRBJ2-3,TGTGCCATCAGTGTCCGAGCGGGGGAGACAGATACGCAGTATTTT,CAISVRAGETDTQYF
TRBD1,-,TRBV5-1,TRBJ1-6,TGCGCCAGCTGGAGGGGTCCGGACAGGGATAATTCACCCCTCCACTTT,CASWRGPDRDNSPLHF
-,-,TRBV6-6,TRBJ1-1,TGTGCCAGCAGTTACGCAGGGGAAGGCACTGAAGCTTTCTTT,CASSYAGEGTEAFF
-,-,TRBV7-2,TRBJ1-5,TGTGCCAGCAGCTCCGACAGAAATCAGCCCCAGCATTTT,CASSSDRNQPQHF
-,few,TRBV5-1,TRBJ2-2,TGCGCCAGCAGTGCGAGCGGGCGCACCGGGGAGCTGTTTTTT,CASSASGRTGELFF
-,-,TRBV28,TRBJ1-1,TGTGCCAGCAGTCCAACTAGTCCCTCGGGCTTGAACACTGAAGCTTTCTTT,CASSPTSPSGLNTEAFF
TRBD2,few,TRBV28,TRBJ2-3,TGTGCCAGCAGTACTTCCTGGGGGGGAGGTTCAGATACGCAGTATTTT,CASSTSWGGGSDTQYF
TRBD1,-,TRBV5-1,TRBJ2-5,TGCGCCAGCAGCTTGGGTAGGGGGCGAGGGGAGACCCAGTACTTC,CASSLGRGRGETQYF
-,-,TRBV5-6,TRBJ1-4,TGTGCCAGCAGCTTGATCGGGGTTGCAACTAATGAAAAACTGTTTTTT,CASSLIGVATNEKLFF
-,-,TRBV2,TRBJ1-6,TGTGCCAGTAGAATGGACAGCTCCTATGACCCACCCCTCCACTTT,CASRMDSSYDPPLHF
TRBD1,-,TRBV6-5,TRBJ1-2,TGTGCCAGCACAGGGGGCATCGGGGGCTACACCTTC,CASTGGIGGYTF
-,-,TRBV10-1,TRBJ2-4,TGCGCCAGCAGTGAGTCGAGTCCCTGGCGGTGCATTCAGTACTTC,CASSESSPWRCIQYF
-,-,TRBV2,TRBJ1-1,TGTGCCAGCAGGGCAGGAGACGGGGTAGCGGGTGAAGCTTTCTTT,CASRAGDGVAGEAFF
TRBD1,-,TRBV6-5,TRBJ2-2,TGTGCCAGCAGTTACACACAGGGGGCTGACACCGGGGAGCTGTTTTTT,CASSYTQGADTGELFF
TRBD1,-,TRBV2,TRBJ1-4,TGTGCCAGCAGCCAACAGGGGGCGGAGGTCGAAAAACTGTTTTTT,CASSQQGAEVEKLFF
TRBD1,few,TRBV6-1,TRBJ1-1,TGTGCCAGCAGTTTACGGACAGGGCTCACTGAAGCTTTCTTT,CASSLRTGLTEAFF
-,-,TRBV5-1,TRBJ1-3,TGCGCCAGCAGCGCCTCCGGGAACGGTGGAAACACCATATATTTT,CASSASGNGGNTIYF
-,-,TRBV6-1,TRBJ2-3,TGTGCCAGCAATCCTGGGCTTTCCACAGATACGCAGTATTTT,CASNPGLSTDTQYF
TRBD1,-,TRBV7-9,TRBJ1-2,TGTGCCAGCAGCTCATCAGACAGGGGCTATGGCTACACCTTC,CASSSSDRGYGYTF
-,-,TRBV7-2,TRBJ1-4,TGTGCCAGCAGCTTAGTGATCGTCCAGGGCTCTAATGAAAAACTGTTTTTT,CASSLVIVQGSNEKLFF